The 2 T cell receptor beta chains presented below share a single source sample, sequenced in a study of Ad26.COV2.S vaccination and SARS-CoV-2 variants. Sequencing was performed with immunoSEQ multiplex PCR; in TCRdb, only in-frame clones are kept and a portion is missing. The sample has about 350,000 clones, 70% to 90% seen once. Sample treatment: roughly 19 received Ad26.COV2.S at low or high dose, single or two shots; about 5 received placebo; per-sample allocation not given. Day 63 after the first vaccine or placebo injection was the time point for sampling. Sequences were derived from peripheral blood, sampled in a trial of Ad26.COV2.S vaccine versus placebo. These receptors all stem from a person between 18 and 65 years old who received the Ad26.COV2.S COVID-19 vaccine or a placebo.

The chain combines TRBV3-1 (or the pseudogene TRBV3-2) with TRBJ1-2; D possibly corresponds to TRBD1 (5 bases). Between the trimmed V and J ends, which lost 4 bases and 4 bases, there was a span of 10 bases. Germline V gene sequence: CDR1 LGHDT, CDR2 YNNKEL (reference sequence). CDR3 length: 13 residues. This CDR3 reads CASSRGPVYGYTF. The CDR3 DNA follows: TGTGCCAGCAGCCGGGGCCCGGTCTATGGCTACACCTTC.

The chain combines TRBV29-1 with TRBJ2-7; D could derive from TRBD1 or TRBD2 (7 bases each). The length of the CDR3 is 14 residues. In germline, CDR1 is SQVTM, CDR2 ANQGSEA. The V gene lost 4 bases and the J gene lost 4 bases, with 17 bases spanning the gap. The CDR3 is CSVVRRGTIYEQYF. For the CDR3, the DNA is TGCAGCGTTGTCCGCAGGGGGACTATTTACGAGCAGTACTTC.